This T cell receptor beta chain was obtained from a study of blood T cell repertoires in COVID-19. Study summary: Sites across the United States, Italy and Spain contributed samples from acute and convalescent COVID-19.

This clone has just a few counts. The germline V gene has CDR1 ENHRY and CDR2 SYGVKD. Trimming took off 3 bases at V and 0 bases at J, with 9 bases between the two ends. This CDR3 has 15 amino acids. Original methodology: It was from reference gene primer amplification that nucleated cell counts were estimated. Measured with immunoSEQ multiplex PCR; TCRdb has only the in-frame clones, and not every one. V and J calls and clone size follow that table, whereas D and trimming were derived from the DNA. The sample has 150,000 or so clones, about 90% seen once; the top ten hold 0.5% to 0.55%. The rearrangement joins TRBV10-3 to TRBJ1-5; D is perhaps TRBD1 (5 bases). This receptor was identified in a man aged 45-65 years with acute or convalescent COVID-19. The material sequenced was peripheral blood. CDR3 region: CAISDREDSNQPQHF. The CDR3 DNA is TGTGCCATCAGTGACAGGGAAGATAGCAATCAGCCCCAGCATTTT.